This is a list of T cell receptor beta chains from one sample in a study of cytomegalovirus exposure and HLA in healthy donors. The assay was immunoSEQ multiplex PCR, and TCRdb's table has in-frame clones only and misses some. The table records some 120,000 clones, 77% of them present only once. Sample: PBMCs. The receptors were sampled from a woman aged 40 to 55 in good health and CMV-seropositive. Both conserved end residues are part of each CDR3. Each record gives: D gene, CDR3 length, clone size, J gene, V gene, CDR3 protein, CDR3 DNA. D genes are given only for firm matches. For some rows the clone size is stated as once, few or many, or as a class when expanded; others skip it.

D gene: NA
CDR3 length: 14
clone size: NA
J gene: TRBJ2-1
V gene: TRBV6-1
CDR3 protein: CASRPPGAANEQFF
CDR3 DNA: TGTGCCAGCAGGCCCCCAGGGGCGGCCAATGAGCAGTTCTTC

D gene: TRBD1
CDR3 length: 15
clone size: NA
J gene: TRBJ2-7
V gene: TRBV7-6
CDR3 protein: CASSRPGTGTHEQYF
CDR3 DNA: TGTGCCAGCAGCCGACCCGGGACAGGGACCCACGAGCAGTACTTC

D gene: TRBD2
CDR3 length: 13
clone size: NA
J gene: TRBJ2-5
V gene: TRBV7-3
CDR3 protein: CASSPSGGETQYF
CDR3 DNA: TGTGCCAGCAGCCCTAGCGGGGGAGAGACCCAGTACTTC

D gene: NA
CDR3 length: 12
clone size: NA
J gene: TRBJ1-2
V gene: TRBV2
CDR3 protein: CASRHRVWGYTF
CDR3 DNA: TGTGCCAGCAGGCACAGGGTCTGGGGCTACACCTTC

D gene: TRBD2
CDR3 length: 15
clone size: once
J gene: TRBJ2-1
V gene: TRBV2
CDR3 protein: CASSASGRIYNEQFF
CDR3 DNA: TGTGCCAGCAGCGCTAGCGGGAGGATCTACAATGAGCAGTTCTTC

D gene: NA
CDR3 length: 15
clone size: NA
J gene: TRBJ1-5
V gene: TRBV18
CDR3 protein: CASSPDGYSNQPQHF
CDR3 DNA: TGTGCCAGCTCACCCGACGGGTATAGCAATCAGCCCCAGCATTTT

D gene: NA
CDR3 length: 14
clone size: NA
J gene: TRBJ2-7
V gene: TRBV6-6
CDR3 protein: CASQTGLASYERYF
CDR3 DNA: TGTGCCAGCCAGACGGGGCTAGCGAGTTACGAGCGGTACTTC

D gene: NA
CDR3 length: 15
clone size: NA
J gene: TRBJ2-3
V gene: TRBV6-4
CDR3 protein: CASITTFTPTDTQYF
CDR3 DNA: TGTGCCAGCATAACGACTTTTACCCCCACAGATACGCAGTATTTT

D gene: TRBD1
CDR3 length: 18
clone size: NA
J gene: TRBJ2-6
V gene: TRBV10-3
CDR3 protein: CAITDRQGARSGANVLTF
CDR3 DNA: TGTGCCATCACTGACAGACAGGGGGCTAGGTCTGGGGCCAACGTCCTGACTTTC

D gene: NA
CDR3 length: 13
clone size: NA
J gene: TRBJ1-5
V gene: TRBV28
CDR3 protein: CATFRRSNQPQHF
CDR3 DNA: TGTGCCACCTTCAGGAGGAGCAATCAGCCCCAGCATTTT

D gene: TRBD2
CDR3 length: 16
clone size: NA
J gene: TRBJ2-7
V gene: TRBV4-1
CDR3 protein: CASSQGAGGGPYEQYF
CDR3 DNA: TGCGCCAGCAGCCAAGGGGCGGGAGGAGGCCCCTACGAGCAGTACTTC

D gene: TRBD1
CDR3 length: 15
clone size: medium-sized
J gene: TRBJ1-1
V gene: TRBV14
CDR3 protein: CASSLLGQGGTEAFF
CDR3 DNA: TGTGCCAGCAGCCTTCTGGGACAGGGAGGCACTGAAGCTTTCTTT

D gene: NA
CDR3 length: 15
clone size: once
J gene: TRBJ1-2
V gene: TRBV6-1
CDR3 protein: CASNNRVEANYGYTF
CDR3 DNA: TGTGCCAGCAATAACAGGGTGGAAGCTAACTATGGCTACACCTTC

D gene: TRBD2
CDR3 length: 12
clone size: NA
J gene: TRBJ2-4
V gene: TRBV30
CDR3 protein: CAWSASGVIQYF
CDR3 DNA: TGTGCCTGGAGTGCTAGCGGGGTCATTCAGTACTTC

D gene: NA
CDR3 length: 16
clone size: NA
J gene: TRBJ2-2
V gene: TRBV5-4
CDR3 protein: CASSLGGQYNTGELFF
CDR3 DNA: TGTGCCAGCAGCTTGGGTGGACAGTATAACACCGGGGAGCTGTTTTTT

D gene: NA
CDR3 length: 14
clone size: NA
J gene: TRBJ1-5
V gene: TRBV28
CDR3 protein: CASSRGGPNQPQHF
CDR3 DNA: TGTGCCAGCAGCCGCGGAGGCCCCAATCAGCCCCAGCATTTT

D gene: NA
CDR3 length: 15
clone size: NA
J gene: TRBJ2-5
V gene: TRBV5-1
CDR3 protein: CASSLEGQPGETQYF
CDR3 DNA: TGCGCCAGCAGCTTGGAGGGGCAACCGGGAGAGACCCAGTACTTC

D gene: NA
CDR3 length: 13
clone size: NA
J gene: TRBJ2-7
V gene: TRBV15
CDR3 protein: CATSRGFSYEQYF
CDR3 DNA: TGTGCCACCAGCCGGGGATTCTCCTACGAGCAGTACTTC

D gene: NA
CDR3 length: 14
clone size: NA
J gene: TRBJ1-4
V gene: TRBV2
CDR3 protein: CASRKDRKGEKLFF
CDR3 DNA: TGTGCCAGCAGGAAAGACAGGAAAGGCGAAAAACTGTTTTTT

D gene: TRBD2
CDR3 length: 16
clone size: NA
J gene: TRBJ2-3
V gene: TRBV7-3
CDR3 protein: CASSLNPAGGGDTQYF
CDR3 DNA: TGTGCCAGCAGCTTAAACCCAGCGGGAGGGGGAGATACGCAGTATTTT

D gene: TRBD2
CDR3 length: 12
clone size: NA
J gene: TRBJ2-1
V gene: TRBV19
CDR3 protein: CASSTERGKQFF
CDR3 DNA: TGTGCCAGTAGTACCGAGCGGGGCAAGCAGTTCTTC

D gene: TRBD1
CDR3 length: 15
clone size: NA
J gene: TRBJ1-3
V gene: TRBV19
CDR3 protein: CASSTTGGSGNTIYF
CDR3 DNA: TGTGCCAGTAGTACTACAGGGGGCTCCGGAAACACCATATATTTT

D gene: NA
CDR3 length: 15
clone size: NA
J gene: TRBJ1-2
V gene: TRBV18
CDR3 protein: CASSPPSGGNYGYTF
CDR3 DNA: TGTGCCAGCTCACCACCGTCGGGGGGTAACTATGGCTACACCTTC

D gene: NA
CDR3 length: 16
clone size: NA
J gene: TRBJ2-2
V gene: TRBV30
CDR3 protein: CAWSTGRTDHTGELFF
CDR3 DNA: TGTGCCTGGAGTACAGGGCGAACTGACCACACCGGGGAGCTGTTTTTT

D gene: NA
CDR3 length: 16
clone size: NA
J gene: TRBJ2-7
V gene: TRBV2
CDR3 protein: CASSEERPPMRHEQYF
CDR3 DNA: TGTGCCAGCAGTGAGGAGAGACCCCCAATGAGGCACGAGCAGTACTTC

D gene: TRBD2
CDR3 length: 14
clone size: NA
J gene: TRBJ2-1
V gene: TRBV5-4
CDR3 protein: CATLGASGDNEQFF
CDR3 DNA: TGTGCCACCCTTGGGGCTAGCGGGGACAATGAGCAGTTCTTC

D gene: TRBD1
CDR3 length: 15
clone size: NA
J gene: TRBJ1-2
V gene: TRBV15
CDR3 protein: CATSRGGQGDYGYTF
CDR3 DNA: TGTGCCACCAGCAGAGGAGGACAGGGAGACTATGGCTACACCTTC

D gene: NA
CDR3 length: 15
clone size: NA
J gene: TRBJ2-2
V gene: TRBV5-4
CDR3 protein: CASSYRASGTGELFF
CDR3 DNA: TGTGCCAGCAGCTACAGGGCATCGGGCACCGGGGAGCTGTTTTTT

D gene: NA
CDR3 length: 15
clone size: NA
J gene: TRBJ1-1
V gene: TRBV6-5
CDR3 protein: CASSNRPQGGTEAFF
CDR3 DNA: TGTGCCAGCAGTAACAGACCACAGGGTGGCACTGAAGCTTTCTTT

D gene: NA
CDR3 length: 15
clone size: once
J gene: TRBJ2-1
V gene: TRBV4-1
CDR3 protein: CASSHLTDSYNEQFF
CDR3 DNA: TGCGCCAGCAGCCATCTGACGGACAGCTACAATGAGCAGTTCTTC

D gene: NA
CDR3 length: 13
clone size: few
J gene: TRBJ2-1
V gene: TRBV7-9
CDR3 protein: CASGREGLGEQFF
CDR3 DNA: TGTGCCAGCGGACGGGAAGGGTTGGGTGAGCAGTTCTTC

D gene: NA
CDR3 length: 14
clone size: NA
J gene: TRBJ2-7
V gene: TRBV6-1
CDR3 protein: CASSSKTLPGEQYF
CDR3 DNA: TGTGCCAGCAGCTCAAAGACACTTCCCGGCGAGCAGTACTTC

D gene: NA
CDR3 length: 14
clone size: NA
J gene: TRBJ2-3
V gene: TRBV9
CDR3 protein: CASSERVGIDTQYF
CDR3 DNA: TGTGCCAGCAGCGAGAGGGTGGGTATAGATACGCAGTATTTT

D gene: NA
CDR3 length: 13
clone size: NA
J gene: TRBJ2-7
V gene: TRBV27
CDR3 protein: CASSLSEFYEQYF
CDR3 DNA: TGTGCCAGCAGCCTTTCGGAGTTCTACGAGCAGTACTTC

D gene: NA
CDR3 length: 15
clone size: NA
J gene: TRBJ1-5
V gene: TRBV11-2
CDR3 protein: CASSLDTGLGQPQHF
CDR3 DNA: TGTGCCAGCAGCTTAGATACAGGGTTAGGGCAGCCCCAGCATTTT

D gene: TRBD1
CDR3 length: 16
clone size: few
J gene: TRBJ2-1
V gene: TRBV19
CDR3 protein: CASSRTGRPIYNEQFF
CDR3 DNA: TGTGCCAGTAGTAGGACAGGGCGGCCGATTTACAATGAGCAGTTCTTC

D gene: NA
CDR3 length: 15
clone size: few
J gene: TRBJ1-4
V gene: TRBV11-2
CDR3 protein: CASSLVSATNEKLFF
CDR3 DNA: TGTGCCAGCAGCTTAGTGAGTGCAACTAATGAAAAACTGTTTTTT

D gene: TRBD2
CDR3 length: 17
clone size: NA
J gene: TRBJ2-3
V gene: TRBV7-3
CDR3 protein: CASSRGLAGVGTDTQYF
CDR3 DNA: TGTGCCAGCAGCCGAGGACTAGCGGGAGTAGGCACAGATACGCAGTATTTT

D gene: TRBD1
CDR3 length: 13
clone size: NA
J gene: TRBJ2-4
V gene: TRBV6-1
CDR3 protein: CASSPDRKSIQYF
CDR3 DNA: TGTGCCAGCAGCCCGGACAGGAAAAGCATTCAGTACTTC

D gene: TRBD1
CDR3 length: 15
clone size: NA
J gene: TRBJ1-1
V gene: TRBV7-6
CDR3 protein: CASSLGTGGKTEAFF
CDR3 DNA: TGTGCCAGCAGCTTAGGGACAGGGGGAAAGACTGAAGCTTTCTTT

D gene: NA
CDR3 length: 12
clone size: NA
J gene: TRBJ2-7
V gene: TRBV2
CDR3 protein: CASSAGSYEQYF
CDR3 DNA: TGTGCCAGCAGTGCAGGTTCCTACGAGCAGTACTTC

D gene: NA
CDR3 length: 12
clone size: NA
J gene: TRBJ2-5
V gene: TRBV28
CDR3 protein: CASSSGWETQYF
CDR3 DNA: TGTGCCAGCAGTTCCGGGTGGGAGACCCAGTACTTC

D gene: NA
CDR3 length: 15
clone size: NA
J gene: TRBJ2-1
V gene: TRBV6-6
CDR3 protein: CASREDFNTYNEQFF
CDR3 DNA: TGTGCCAGCAGGGAGGATTTTAATACCTACAATGAGCAGTTCTTC

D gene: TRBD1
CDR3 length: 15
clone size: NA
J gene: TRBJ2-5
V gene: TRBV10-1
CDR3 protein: CASSTGRGLEETQYF
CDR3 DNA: TGCGCCAGCTCCACAGGCAGGGGGTTAGAAGAGACCCAGTACTTC

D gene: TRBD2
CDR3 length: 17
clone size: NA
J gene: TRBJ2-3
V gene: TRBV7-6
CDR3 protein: CASSFPREGEKGDTQYF
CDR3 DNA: TGTGCCAGCAGCTTCCCGAGGGAGGGAGAGAAAGGAGATACGCAGTATTTT

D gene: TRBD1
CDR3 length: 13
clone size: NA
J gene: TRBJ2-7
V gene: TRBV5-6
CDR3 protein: CASSYRDSYEQYF
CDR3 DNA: TGTGCCAGCAGCTACCGGGACAGCTACGAGCAGTACTTC

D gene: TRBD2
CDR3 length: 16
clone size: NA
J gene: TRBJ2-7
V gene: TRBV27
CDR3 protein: CASSLGTSGAFYEQYF
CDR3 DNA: TGTGCCAGCAGTTTGGGGACTAGCGGGGCCTTCTACGAGCAGTACTTC

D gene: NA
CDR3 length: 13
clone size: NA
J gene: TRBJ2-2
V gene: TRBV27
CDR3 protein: CASSLQQAGELFF
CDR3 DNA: TGTGCCAGCAGTTTACAACAGGCCGGGGAGCTGTTTTTT

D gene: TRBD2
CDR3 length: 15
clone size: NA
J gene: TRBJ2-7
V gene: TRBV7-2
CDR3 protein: CASSLAGGGTYEQYF
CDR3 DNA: TGTGCCAGCAGCTTAGCTGGGGGGGGTACCTACGAGCAGTACTTC

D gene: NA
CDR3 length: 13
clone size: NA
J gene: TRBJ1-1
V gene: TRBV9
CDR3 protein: CASSTGGFGPAFF
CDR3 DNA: TGTGCCAGCAGCACCGGGGGGTTCGGTCCAGCTTTCTTT

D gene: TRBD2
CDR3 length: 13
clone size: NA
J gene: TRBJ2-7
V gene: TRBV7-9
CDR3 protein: CASSSGRYYEQYF
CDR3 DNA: TGTGCCAGCTCTAGCGGGCGTTACTACGAGCAGTACTTC

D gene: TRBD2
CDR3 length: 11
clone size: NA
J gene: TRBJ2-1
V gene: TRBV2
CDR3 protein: CASKLAGGSFF
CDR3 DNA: TGTGCCAGCAAGCTAGCGGGAGGTTCGTTCTTC

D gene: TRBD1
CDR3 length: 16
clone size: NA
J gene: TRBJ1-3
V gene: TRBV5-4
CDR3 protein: CASSSGQGRSGNTIYF
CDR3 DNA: TGTGCCAGCAGCTCCGGACAGGGTCGATCTGGAAACACCATATATTTT

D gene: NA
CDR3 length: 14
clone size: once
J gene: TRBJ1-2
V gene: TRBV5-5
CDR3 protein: CASSLGGIGHGYTF
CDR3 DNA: TGTGCCAGCAGCTTGGGAGGGATAGGGCATGGCTACACCTTC

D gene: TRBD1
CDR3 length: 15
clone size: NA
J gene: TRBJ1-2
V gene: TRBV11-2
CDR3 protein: CASSLTRTGGGGYTF
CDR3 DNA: TGTGCCAGCAGCTTAACTAGGACAGGGGGCGGCGGCTACACCTTC